This T cell receptor beta chain was recorded in a study of T-cell memory formation after mild COVID-19. Findings of the study overall: Clones that shrank (day 15 to 85) were balanced CD4/CD8, whereas later expanders leaned CD4+.

This CDR3 is 11 amino acids long. Trimming stripped 4 bases from V and 7 bases from J, with 10 bases between. Germline V gene lookup returns CDR1 SQVTM and CDR2 ANQGSEA. TCRdb ran MiXCR on the 5' RACE reads and lists one entry per CDR3 protein. The data hold just over 400,000 distinct CDR3 sequences, with around a quarter observed a single time. This clonotype came up a few times. The antigen remains unidentified. The sequence was obtained from an adult woman who had mild COVID-19 (a few samples of this study predate the infection). Cell type and time point are not known. The sequencing sample was made of PBMCs or a T cell subset sorted from them (not recorded which). This chain connects TRBV29-1 to TRBJ1-2; D not certain. The CDR3 nucleotides read TGCAGCGTTGGAGGAGAGGGTGGCTACACCTTC. Translation: CSVGGEGGYTF.